This T cell receptor beta chain was obtained from a study of blood T cell repertoires in COVID-19. Overall study context: Samples representing acute and convalescent COVID-19 were sourced from the United States, Italy and Spain.

The CDR3 is 13 amino acids. Germline CDR1 SGHAT, CDR2 FQNNGV. V dropped 6 bases and J dropped 3 bases, with 8 bases sitting between them. Only in-frame clones appear in the TCRdb table, and some are missing; sequencing was by immunoSEQ multiplex PCR. The data contain more than 85,000 clones, 88% of them seen just once; the ten biggest clones take up more than 5.5%. The clonotype comes from a woman aged 55-70 years with acute or convalescent COVID-19. The sequencing sample was made of peripheral blood. The gene calls are TRBV11-2 and TRBJ2-2; D unclear. The CDR3 DNA is TGTGCCAGCAGGTCGCAGTACACCGGGGAGCTGTTTTTT. Translated, it gives CASRSQYTGELFF.